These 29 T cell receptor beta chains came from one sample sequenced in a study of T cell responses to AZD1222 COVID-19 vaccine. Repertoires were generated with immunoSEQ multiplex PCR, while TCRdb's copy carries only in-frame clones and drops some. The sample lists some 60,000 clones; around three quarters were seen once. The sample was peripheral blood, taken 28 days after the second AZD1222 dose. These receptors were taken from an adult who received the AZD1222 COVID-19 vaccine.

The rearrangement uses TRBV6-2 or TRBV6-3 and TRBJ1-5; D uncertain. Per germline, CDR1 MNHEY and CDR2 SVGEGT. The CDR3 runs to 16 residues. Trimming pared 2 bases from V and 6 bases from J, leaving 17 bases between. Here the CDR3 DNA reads TGTGCCAGCAGTTACGGTGCGGGAGACGGATTTCAGCCCCAGCATTTT. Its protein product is CASSYGAGDGFQPQHF.

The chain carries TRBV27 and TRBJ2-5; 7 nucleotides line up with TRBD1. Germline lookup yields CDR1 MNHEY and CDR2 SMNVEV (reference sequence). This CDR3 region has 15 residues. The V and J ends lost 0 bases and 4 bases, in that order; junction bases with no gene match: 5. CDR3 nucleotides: TGTGCCAGCAGTTTATCTACCCGACAGGGAGAGACCCAGTACTTC. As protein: CASSLSTRQGETQYF.

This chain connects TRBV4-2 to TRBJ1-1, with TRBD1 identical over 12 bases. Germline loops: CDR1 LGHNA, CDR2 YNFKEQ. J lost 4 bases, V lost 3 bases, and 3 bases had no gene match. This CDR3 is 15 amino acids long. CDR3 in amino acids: CASSQGQGAFTEAFF. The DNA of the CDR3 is TGTGCCAGCAGCCAGGGACAGGGGGCTTTCACTGAAGCTTTCTTT.

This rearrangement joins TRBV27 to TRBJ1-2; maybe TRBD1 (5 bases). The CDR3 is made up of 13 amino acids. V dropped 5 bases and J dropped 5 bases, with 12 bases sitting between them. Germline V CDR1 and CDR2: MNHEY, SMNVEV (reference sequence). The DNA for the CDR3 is TGTGCCAGCAGTACGGGCAGACAGTATGGCTACACCTTC. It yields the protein CASSTGRQYGYTF.

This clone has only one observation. This CDR3 reads CAWTRAANTEAFF. In DNA, the CDR3 is TGTGCCTGGACCCGGGCAGCCAACACTGAAGCTTTCTTT. V gene TRBV30 combines with J gene TRBJ1-1; D not resolved. The V end was cut by 4 bases, the J end by 2 bases, with 11 bases between. This CDR3 is 13 amino acids long. Germline CDR1 reads GTSNPN; CDR2 reads SVGIG (reference sequence).

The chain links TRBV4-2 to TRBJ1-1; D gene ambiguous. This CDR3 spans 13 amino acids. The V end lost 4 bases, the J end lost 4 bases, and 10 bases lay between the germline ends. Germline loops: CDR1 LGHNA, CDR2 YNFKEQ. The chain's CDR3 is CASSPRETTEAFF. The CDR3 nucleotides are TGTGCCAGCAGCCCCCGGGAGACCACTGAAGCTTTCTTT.

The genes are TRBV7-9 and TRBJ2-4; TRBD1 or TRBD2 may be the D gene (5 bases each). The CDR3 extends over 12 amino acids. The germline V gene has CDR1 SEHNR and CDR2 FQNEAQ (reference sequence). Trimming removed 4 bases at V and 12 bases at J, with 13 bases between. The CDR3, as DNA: TGTGCCAGCAGCTGGGGCGGGTCTAATCAGTACTTC. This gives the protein CASSWGGSNQYF. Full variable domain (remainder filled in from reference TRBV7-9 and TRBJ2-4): DTGVSQNPRHKITKRGQNVTFRCDPISEHNRLYWYRQTLGQGPEFLTYFQNEAQLEKSRLLSDRFSAERPKGSFSTLEIQRTEQGDSAMYLCASSWGGSNQYFGAGTRLSVL.

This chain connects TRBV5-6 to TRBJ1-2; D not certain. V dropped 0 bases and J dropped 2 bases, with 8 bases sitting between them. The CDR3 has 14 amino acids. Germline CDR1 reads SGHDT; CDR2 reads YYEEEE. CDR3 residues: CASSLVVLNYGYTF. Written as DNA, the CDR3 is TGTGCCAGCAGCTTGGTTGTCCTCAACTATGGCTACACCTTC.

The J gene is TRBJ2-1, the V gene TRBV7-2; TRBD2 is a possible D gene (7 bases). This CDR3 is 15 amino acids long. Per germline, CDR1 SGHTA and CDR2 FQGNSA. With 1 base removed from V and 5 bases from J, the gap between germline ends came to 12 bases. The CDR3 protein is CASSLGGGHHNEQFF. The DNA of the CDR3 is TGTGCCAGCAGCTTAGGCGGGGGCCACCACAATGAGCAGTTCTTC. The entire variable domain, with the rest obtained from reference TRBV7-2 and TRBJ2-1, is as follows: GAGVSQSPSNKVTEKGKDVELRCDPISGHTALYWYRQSLGQGLEFLIYFQGNSAPDKSGLPSDRFSAERTGGSVSTLTIQRTQQEDSAVYLCASSLGGGHHNEQFFGPGTRLTVL.

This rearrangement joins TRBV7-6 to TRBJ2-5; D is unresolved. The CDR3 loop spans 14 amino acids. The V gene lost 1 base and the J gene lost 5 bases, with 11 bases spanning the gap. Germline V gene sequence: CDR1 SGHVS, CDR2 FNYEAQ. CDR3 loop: CASSLGAERETQYF. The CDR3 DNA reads TGTGCCAGCAGCTTAGGGGCAGAAAGGGAGACCCAGTACTTC.

CDR3 in amino acids: CASSNQGWTEAFF. As DNA, the CDR3 is TGTGCCAGCAGCAACCAGGGTTGGACTGAAGCTTTCTTT. This chain joins TRBV21-1 and TRBJ1-1; the tabulated D call, TRBD1, remains unverified against the DNA. TRBV21-1 is designated a pseudogene. CDR3 length: 13 amino acids.

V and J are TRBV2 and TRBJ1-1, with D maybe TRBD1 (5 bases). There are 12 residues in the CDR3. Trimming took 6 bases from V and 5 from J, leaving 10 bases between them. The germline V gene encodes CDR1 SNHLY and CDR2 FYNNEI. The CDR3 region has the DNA TGTGCCAGCAGCGGGGACGAAACTGAAGCTTTCTTT. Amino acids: CASSGDETEAFF.

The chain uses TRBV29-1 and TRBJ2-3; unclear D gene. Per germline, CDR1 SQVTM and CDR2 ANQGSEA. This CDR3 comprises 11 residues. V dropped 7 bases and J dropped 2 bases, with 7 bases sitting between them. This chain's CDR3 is CSANPTDTQYF. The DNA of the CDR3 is TGCAGCGCCAACCCCACAGATACGCAGTATTTT.

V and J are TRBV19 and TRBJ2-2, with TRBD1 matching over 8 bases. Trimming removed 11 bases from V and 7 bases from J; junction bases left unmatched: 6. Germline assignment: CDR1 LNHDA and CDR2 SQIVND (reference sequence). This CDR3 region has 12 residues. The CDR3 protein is CAGRTGYGELFF. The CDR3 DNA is TGTGCCGGGAGGACAGGGTACGGGGAGCTGTTTTTT.

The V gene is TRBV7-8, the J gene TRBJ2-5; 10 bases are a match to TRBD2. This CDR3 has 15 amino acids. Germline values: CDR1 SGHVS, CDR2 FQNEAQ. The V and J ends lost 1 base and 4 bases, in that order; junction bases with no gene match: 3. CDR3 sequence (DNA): TGTGCCAGCAGCTTAGAAGCTAGCGGGGGAGAGACCCAGTACTTC. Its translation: CASSLEASGGETQYF.

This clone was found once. CDR3 residues: CASRPTGANEQYF. CDR3 bases: TGTGCCAGTAGGCCGACAGGGGCGAACGAGCAGTACTTC. V usage is TRBV19 and J usage is TRBJ2-7, with 8 bases identical to TRBD1. This CDR3 is 13 amino acids long. Trimming took 6 bases from V and 5 from J; bases not matched to a gene: 6. The germline CDR1 and CDR2 sequences are LNHDA and SQIVND (reference sequence).

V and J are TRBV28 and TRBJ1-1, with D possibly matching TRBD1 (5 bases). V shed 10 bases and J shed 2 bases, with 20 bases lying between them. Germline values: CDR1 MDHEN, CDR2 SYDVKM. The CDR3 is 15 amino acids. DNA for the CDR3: TGTGCCACGCAGGTTCTGCAGGGTGGTAACACTGAAGCTTTCTTT. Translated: CATQVLQGGNTEAFF.

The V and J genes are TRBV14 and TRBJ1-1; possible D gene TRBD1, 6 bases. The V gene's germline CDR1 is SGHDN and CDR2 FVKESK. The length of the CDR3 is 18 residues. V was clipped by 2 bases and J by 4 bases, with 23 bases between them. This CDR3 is CASSQTPGQGRAITEAFF. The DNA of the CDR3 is TGTGCCAGCAGCCAAACGCCCGGGCAGGGGAGGGCGATCACTGAAGCTTTCTTT.

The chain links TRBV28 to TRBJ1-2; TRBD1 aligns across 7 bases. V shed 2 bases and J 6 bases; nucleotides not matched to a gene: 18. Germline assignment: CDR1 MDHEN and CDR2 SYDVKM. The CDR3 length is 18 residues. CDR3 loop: CASSLNTPAGGKRDGYTF. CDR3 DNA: TGTGCCAGCAGTTTAAATACTCCGGCAGGGGGTAAAAGGGATGGCTACACCTTC.

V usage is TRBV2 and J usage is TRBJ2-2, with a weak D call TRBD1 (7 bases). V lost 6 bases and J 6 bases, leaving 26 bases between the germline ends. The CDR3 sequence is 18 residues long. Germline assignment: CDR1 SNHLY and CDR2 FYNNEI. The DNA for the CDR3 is TGTGCCAGCAGCCTTAATGGAGGGGGCCCTGTATTATCCGGGGAGCTGTTTTTT. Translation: CASSLNGGGPVLSGELFF.

For the CDR3, the DNA is TGTGCCAGCAGCCAAGATCGCCCCGGACAGGGGGGTAACACTGAAGCTTTCTTT. Translation: CASSQDRPGQGGNTEAFF. The chain carries TRBV3-1 (or the pseudogene TRBV3-2) and TRBJ1-1, with TRBD1 identical over 10 bases. This CDR3 spans 18 amino acids. The V segment lost 0 bases and the J segment 2 bases; nucleotides outside the gene matches: 9. Germline V gene lookup returns CDR1 LGHDT and CDR2 YNNKEL (reference sequence).

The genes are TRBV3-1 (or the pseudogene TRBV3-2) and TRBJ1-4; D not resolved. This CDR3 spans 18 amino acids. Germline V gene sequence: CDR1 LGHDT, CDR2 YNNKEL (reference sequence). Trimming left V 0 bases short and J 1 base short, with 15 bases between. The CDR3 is CASSQEQIVPRTNEKLFF. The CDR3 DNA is TGTGCCAGCAGCCAAGAGCAGATAGTTCCTAGAACTAATGAAAAACTGTTTTTT.

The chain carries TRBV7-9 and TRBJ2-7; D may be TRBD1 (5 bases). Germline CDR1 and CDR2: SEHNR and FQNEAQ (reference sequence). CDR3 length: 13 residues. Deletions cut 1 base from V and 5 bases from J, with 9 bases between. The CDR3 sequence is CASSLGGGNEQYF. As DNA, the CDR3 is TGTGCCAGCAGCTTAGGGGGCGGCAACGAGCAGTACTTC.

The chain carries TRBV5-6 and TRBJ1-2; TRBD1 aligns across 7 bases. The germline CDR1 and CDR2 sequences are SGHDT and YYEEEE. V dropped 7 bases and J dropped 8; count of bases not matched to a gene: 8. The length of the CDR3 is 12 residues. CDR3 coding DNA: TGTGCCAGCGGGCCAGGGGGACGGGGCTACACCTTC. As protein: CASGPGGRGYTF.

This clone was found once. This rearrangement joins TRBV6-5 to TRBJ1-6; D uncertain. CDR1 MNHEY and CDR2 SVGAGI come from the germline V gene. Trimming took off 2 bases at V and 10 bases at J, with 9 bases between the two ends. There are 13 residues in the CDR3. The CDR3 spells CASSYTSGSPLHF. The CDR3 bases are TGTGCCAGCAGTTACACTTCAGGATCACCCCTCCACTTT.

The CDR3 DNA reads as TGTGCCAGCAGCCCAGGGACAGGGTACGGAAACACCATATATTTT. This encodes CASSPGTGYGNTIYF. This sequence joins TRBV11-3 and TRBJ1-3, with TRBD1 matching over 9 bases. The CDR3 runs 15 residues. Germline CDR1 is SGHNT and CDR2 is YENEEA. With V trimmed by 5 bases and J by 4 bases, 6 bases remained unmatched.

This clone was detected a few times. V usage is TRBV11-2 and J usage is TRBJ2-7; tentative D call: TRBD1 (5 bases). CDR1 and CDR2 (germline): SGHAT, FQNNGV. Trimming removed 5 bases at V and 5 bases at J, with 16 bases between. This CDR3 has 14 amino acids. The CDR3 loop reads CASSPNPQVHEQYF. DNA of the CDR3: TGTGCCAGCAGCCCTAACCCACAGGTTCACGAGCAGTACTTC.

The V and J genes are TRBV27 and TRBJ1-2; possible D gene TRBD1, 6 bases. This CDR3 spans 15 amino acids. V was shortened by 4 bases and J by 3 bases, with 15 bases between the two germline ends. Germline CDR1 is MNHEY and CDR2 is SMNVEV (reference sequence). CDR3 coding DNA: TGTGCCAGCAGTTGGTCAGGGGTGTCCGACTATGGCTACACCTTC. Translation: CASSWSGVSDYGYTF.

CDR3 nucleotides: TGTGCCAGCAGCTCTAGACAGGGGGGTGCGAACACCGGGGAGCTGTTTTTT. It yields the protein CASSSRQGGANTGELFF. The genes are TRBV5-8 and TRBJ2-2, with TRBD1 identical over 9 bases. The V and J ends lost 3 bases and 0 bases, in that order; junction bases with no gene match: 6. Germline V CDR1 and CDR2: SGHTS, YDEGEE. The CDR3 loop spans 17 amino acids.